This T cell receptor (beta chain) is drawn from a study of T cells in Graves' hyperthyroidism and ophthalmopathy. TCR beta CDR3 regions were amplified from RNA transcripts. First-round RT-PCR with HTBI primers amplified the TCR CDR3 region. MiXCR, applied by TCRdb to the multiplex PCR reads, yields one record per CDR3 protein. The top ten hold about 60% of the sample, which has around 300,000 distinct CDR3 sequences, approximately 23% seen once. Lactation, pregnancy, other autoimmune disease or uncontrolled infection excluded patients. In its sample, this clonotype was seen many times. Antigen specificity is unknown. General study findings and limits: In the blood, most expanded thyroid clonotypes above 0.001 appeared as well. Ophthalmopathy, which appeared later, was predicted by the model a median approximately 6.7 months before onset.

Germline values: CDR1 LGHDT, CDR2 YNNKEL (reference sequence). This CDR3 is built from 17 residues. With 0 bases removed from V and 3 bases from J, the gap between germline ends came to 15 bases. The TCR sequence derives from a man aged 30 to 45 with Graves' ophthalmopathy. The chain employs TRBV3-1 and TRBJ2-1; D is perhaps TRBD2 (7 bases). Input material: blood. CDR3 loop: CASSQDNAGAVYNEQFF. As DNA, the CDR3 is TGTGCCAGCAGCCAAGATAATGCGGGGGCCGTCTACAATGAGCAGTTCTTC.